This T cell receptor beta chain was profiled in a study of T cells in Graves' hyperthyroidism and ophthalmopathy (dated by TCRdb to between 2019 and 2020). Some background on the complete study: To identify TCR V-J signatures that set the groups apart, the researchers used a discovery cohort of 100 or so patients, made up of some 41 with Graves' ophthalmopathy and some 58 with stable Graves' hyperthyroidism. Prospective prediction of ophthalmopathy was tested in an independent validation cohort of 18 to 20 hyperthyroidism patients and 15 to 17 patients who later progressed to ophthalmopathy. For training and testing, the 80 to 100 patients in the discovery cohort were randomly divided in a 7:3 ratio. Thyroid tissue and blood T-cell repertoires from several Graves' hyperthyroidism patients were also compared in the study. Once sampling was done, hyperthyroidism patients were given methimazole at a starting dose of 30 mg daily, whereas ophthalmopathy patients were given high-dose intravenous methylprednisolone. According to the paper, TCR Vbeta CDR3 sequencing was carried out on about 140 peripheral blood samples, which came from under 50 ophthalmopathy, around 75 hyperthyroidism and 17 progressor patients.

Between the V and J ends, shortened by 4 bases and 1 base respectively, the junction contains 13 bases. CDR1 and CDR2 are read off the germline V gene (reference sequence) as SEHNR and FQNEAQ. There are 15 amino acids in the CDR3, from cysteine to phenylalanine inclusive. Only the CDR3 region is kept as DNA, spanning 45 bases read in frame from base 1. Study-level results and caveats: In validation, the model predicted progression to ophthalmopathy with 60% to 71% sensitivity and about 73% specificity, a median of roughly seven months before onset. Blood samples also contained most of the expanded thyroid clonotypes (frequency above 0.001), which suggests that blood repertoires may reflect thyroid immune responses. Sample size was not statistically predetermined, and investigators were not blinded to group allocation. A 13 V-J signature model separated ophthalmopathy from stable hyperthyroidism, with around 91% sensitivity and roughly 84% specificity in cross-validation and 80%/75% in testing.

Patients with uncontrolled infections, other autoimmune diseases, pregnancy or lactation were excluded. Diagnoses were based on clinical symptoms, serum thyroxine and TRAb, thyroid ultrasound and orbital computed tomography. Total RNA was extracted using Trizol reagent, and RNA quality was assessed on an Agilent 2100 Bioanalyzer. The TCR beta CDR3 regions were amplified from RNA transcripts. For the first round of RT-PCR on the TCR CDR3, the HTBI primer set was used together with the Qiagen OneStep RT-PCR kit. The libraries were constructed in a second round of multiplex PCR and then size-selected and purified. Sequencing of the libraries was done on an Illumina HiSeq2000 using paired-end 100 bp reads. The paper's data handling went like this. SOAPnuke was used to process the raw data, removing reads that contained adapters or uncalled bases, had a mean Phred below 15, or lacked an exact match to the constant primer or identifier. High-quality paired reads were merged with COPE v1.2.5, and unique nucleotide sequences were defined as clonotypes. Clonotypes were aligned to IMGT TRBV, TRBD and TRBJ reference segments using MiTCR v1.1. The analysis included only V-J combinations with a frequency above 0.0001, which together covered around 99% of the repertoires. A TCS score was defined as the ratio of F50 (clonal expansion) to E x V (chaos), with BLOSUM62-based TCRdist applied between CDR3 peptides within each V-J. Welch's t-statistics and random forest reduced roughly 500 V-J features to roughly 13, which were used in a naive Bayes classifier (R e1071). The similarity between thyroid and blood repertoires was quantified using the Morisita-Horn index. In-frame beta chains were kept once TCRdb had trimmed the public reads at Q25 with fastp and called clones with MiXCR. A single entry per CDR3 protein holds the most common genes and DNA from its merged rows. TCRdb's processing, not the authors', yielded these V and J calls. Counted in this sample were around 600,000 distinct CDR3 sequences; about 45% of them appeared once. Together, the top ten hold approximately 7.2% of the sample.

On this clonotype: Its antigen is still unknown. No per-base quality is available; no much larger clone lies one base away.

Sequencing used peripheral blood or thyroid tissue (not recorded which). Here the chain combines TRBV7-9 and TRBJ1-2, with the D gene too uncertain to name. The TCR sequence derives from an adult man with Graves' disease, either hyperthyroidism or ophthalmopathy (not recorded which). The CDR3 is CASSSSPSLNYGYTF. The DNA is TGTGCCAGCAGCTCCTCCCCGTCCCTTAACTATGGCTACACCTTC.